Shown below are 9 T cell receptor beta chains from a single sample sequenced in a study of T cell repertoires in cytomegalovirus infection. TCRdb re-analysed the reads in MiXCR, keeping a single row per CDR3 protein. Seen here are roughly 500,000 distinct CDR3 sequences, more than 40% observed once, and the top ten hold just under 45%. Their antigens remain unidentified. The material sequenced was cultured PBMCs, taken from culture after CMV antigen stimulation. The receptors here all came from a human donor in good health (CMV status not recorded). Some clones in this sample may be carry-over from other donors' samples.

The V call is TRBV5-1, the J call TRBJ2-3; 8 bases line up with TRBD2. The germline CDR1 and CDR2 sequences are SGHRS and YFSETQ. There are 15 residues in the CDR3. V was pared by 4 bases and J by 6 bases, with 10 bases of the junction left unmatched. The CDR3 reads CASSTQRGISDTQYF. The CDR3 DNA follows: TGCGCCAGCAGCACGCAGCGGGGGATCTCGGATACGCAGTATTTT.

V is TRBV12-3 or TRBV12-4 and J is TRBJ1-2; D unclear. This CDR3 spans 13 amino acids. Trimming took off 6 bases at V and 8 bases at J, with 16 bases between the two ends. CDR3: CASSPRDTSGYTF. In DNA form, the CDR3 reads TGTGCCAGCAGCCCCCGCGATACTAGCGGCTACACCTTC.

The V and J genes are TRBV5-1 and TRBJ2-3; 10 nucleotides align to TRBD2. This CDR3 contains 16 residues. The ends lost 7 bases at V and 2 bases at J; junction bases unmatched: 10. Germline V gene sequence: CDR1 SGHRS, CDR2 YFSETQ. The CDR3 spells CASQPLLAGFTDTQYF. CDR3 DNA sequence: TGCGCCAGCCAACCCCTACTAGCGGGATTCACAGATACGCAGTATTTT.

In its sample, this clonotype was seen once. The chain carries TRBV6-8 and TRBJ2-5, with D perhaps TRBD2 (6 bases). The CDR3 is 15 residues long. Trimming pared 6 bases from V and 2 bases from J, leaving 16 bases between. The germline V gene encodes CDR1 MNHGY and CDR2 SAAAGT. The CDR3 region is CASSRDVRGQETQYF. The CDR3 DNA reads TGTGCCAGCAGCCGAGATGTACGGGGGCAAGAGACCCAGTACTTC.

The V gene is TRBV7-2, the J gene TRBJ2-7, with 10 bases matching TRBD2. Looked up from germline, CDR1 is SGHTA and CDR2 is FQGNSA. The length of the CDR3 is 15 residues. V shed 6 bases and J 7 bases; nucleotides not matched to a gene: 12. This CDR3 is CASRPLLAGFGEQYF. Written as DNA, the CDR3 is TGTGCCAGCAGGCCGTTACTAGCGGGATTTGGTGAGCAGTACTTC.

The rearrangement joins TRBV7-2 to TRBJ2-3; TRBD2 aligns across 7 bases. Trimming cost V 4 bases and J 5 bases; bases outside gene matches: 15. CDR1 is SGHTA and CDR2 is FQGNSA in the germline V gene. This CDR3 region has 17 residues. Written as DNA, the CDR3 is TGTGCCAGCAGCTCCCCTAGGTGGACTAGGTCTGAAGATACGCAGTATTTT. This codes for CASSSPRWTRSEDTQYF.

Only a few counts were recorded for this clonotype. The chain links TRBV7-9 to TRBJ2-3; D unresolved. Germline CDR1 is SEHNR and CDR2 is FQNEAQ (reference sequence). V was cut by 5 bases and J by 1 base, with 7 bases left in between. This CDR3 is 13 amino acids long. DNA for the CDR3: TGTGCCAGCAGCCCCATAGGCACAGATACGCAGTATTTT. Its translation is CASSPIGTDTQYF. Combining the CDR3 with reference TRBV7-9 and TRBJ2-3 gives the whole variable domain DTGVSQNPRHKITKRGQNVTFRCDPISEHNRLYWYRQTLGQGPEFLTYFQNEAQLEKSRLLSDRFSAERPKGSFSTLEIQRTEQGDSAMYLCASSPIGTDTQYFGPGTRLTVL.

In regard to this clonotype: This may stem from a read error, because a much larger clone lies one nucleotide away. CDR3: CASSWDRAQETQYF. The CDR3 bases are TGTGCCAGCAGCTGGGACAGGGCCCAAGAGACCCAGTACTTC. The J gene is TRBJ2-5, the V gene TRBV7-1, with TRBD1 matching over 9 bases. TRBV7-1 is assigned to the ORF class and has an uncertain function. The CDR3 has 14 residues. The V and J ends lost 4 bases and 1 base, in that order; junction bases with no gene match: 1.

This chain connects TRBV5-4 to TRBJ2-7, with D possibly matching TRBD2 (5 bases). Germline loops: CDR1 SGHNT, CDR2 YYREEE (reference sequence). The CDR3 loop spans 14 amino acids. V was shortened by 4 bases and J by 6 bases, with 17 bases between the two germline ends. The CDR3 DNA follows: TGTGCCAGCAGCCCACCTGGGAGATCCCCCGAGCAGTACTTC. This codes for CASSPPGRSPEQYF. Supplemented by reference TRBV5-4 and TRBJ2-7, the full variable domain reads ETGVTQSPTHLIKTRGQQVTLRCSSQSGHNTVSWYQQALGQGPQFIFQYYREEENGRGNFPPRFSGLQFPNYSSELNVNALELDDSALYLCASSPPGRSPEQYFGPGTRLTVT.